This T cell receptor (beta chain) stems from a study of regulatory T cells in long-lasting Graves disease. Losses at the gene ends were 1 base for V and 8 bases for J; bases not matched to a gene: 3. CDR3 length: 14 amino acids. Germline-derived CDR1 and CDR2 are SGHVS and FNYEAQ. HTBI primers from iRepertoire and Arm-PCR of CDR3 regions yielded the TCR beta libraries. Per the original data handling: The samples included 60 to 65 TRBV and some 15 TRBJ segments. TCRdb independently ran MiXCR on the multiplex PCR reads; one entry per CDR3 protein. The V and J calls and clone size come from TCRdb's table, not from the authors' own analysis. Among just over 600,000 distinct CDR3 sequences, roughly 15% were seen once, and the ten largest hold about 17%. Study-level results: Peripheral blood was the sole material, not thyroid tissue.

Indicated time point: newly diagnosed GD, antithyroid drugs for less than 3 months. Scientists built the TCR library using RNA that was extracted from PBMCs. This clonotype appeared many times. The antigen is not known. In addition, the sample was reused for a study of T cells in Graves' hyperthyroidism and ophthalmopathy. That report notes: Onset of ophthalmopathy came a median about 6.5 months after the model predicted it.

This chain links TRBV7-6 with TRBJ2-3, with 10 bases that match TRBD2. The input for sequencing was peripheral blood mononuclear cells (PBMCs), taken at new diagnosis, from a patient treated with antithyroid drugs. This clonotype originated in a young woman with Graves disease. Here the CDR3 reads CASSLGSSGSTQYF. The CDR3 coding sequence is TGTGCCAGCAGCTTAGGGTCTAGCGGGAGTACGCAGTATTTT.